The 18 T cell receptor beta chains listed next were all sequenced from one sample in a study of blood T cell repertoires in COVID-19. Assay used: immunoSEQ multiplex PCR; TCRdb lists only in-frame clones, some missing. The sample has around 88,000 clones; roughly 80% are singletons. The sample comprised peripheral blood. The receptors shown here come from a woman older than 75 with acute or convalescent COVID-19.

This chain links TRBV3-1 (or the pseudogene TRBV3-2) with TRBJ2-7; D not certain. CDR3 size: 15 residues. Trimming took off 0 bases at V and 2 bases at J, with 11 bases between the two ends. The germline V gene has CDR1 LGHDT and CDR2 YNNKEL (reference sequence). This chain's CDR3 is CASSQDVAVPYEQYF. DNA of the CDR3: TGTGCCAGCAGCCAAGATGTGGCAGTGCCCTACGAGCAGTACTTC.

The chain combines TRBV6-2 or TRBV6-3 with TRBJ2-2, with D possibly being TRBD1 (6 bases). With 6 bases removed from V and 0 bases from J, the gap between germline ends came to 11 bases. CDR3 length equals 15 residues. Germline V gene lookup returns CDR1 MNHEY and CDR2 SVGEGT. The CDR3 sequence is CASSSGQSNTGELFF. As DNA, the CDR3 is TGTGCCAGCAGCTCGGGACAATCGAACACCGGGGAGCTGTTTTTT.

The V call is TRBV7-9, the J call TRBJ2-1, with D unclear. The germline V gene encodes CDR1 SEHNR and CDR2 FQNEAQ (reference sequence). Trimming left V 3 bases short and J 5 bases short, with 5 bases between. The CDR3 totals 12 residues. DNA of the CDR3: TGTGCCAGCAGCTTCCCCGACAATGAGCAGTTCTTC. This codes for CASSFPDNEQFF.

This chain links TRBV18 with TRBJ2-5, with D possibly being TRBD2 (6 bases). The V gene lost 3 bases and the J gene lost 5 bases, with 13 bases spanning the gap. The CDR3 has 14 amino acids. CDR1 is KGHSH, CDR2 LQKENI, per germline. The CDR3 nucleotides read TGTGCCAGCTCACCCGGACTACGAGGGGAGACCCAGTACTTC. Its protein product is CASSPGLRGETQYF.

In this sample, this clone turned up a few times. This chain uses TRBV11-3 with TRBJ1-3; D remains unclear. CDR1 and CDR2 from the germline V gene are SGHNT and YENEEA. This CDR3 comprises 13 residues. Trimming pared 5 bases from V and 0 bases from J, leaving 5 bases between. The CDR3 region has the DNA TGTGCCAGCAGCCCGTCCTCTGGAAACACCATATATTTT. Its translation: CASSPSSGNTIYF.

This clone was recorded only once. V is TRBV10-3 and J is TRBJ2-3; 9 bases agree with TRBD1. CDR1 and CDR2 from the germline V gene are ENHRY and SYGVKD. The V segment lost 4 bases and the J segment 4 bases; nucleotides outside the gene matches: 6. The CDR3 extends over 15 amino acids. Here the CDR3 DNA reads TGTGCCATCAGTGGAGGACAGGGGAACGCAGATACGCAGTATTTT. Encoded protein: CAISGGQGNADTQYF.

The rearrangement uses TRBV3-1 (or the pseudogene TRBV3-2) and TRBJ1-6, with D unclear. This CDR3 comprises 14 residues. Germline assignment: CDR1 LGHDT and CDR2 YNNKEL (reference sequence). V lost 3 bases and J lost 5, with 8 bases in between. The CDR3 nucleotides are TGTGCCAGCAGCCACAGGAACAATAATTCACCCCTCCACTTT. Its translation: CASSHRNNNSPLHF.

V usage is TRBV24-1 and J usage is TRBJ2-7; D call uncertain. The CDR3 length is 12 residues. Between the trimmed V and J ends, which lost 4 bases and 3 bases, there was a span of 6 bases. CDR1 and CDR2 (germline): KGHDR, SFDVKD. The CDR3 sequence is CATSDPGYEQYF. For the CDR3, the DNA is TGTGCCACCAGTGACCCGGGCTACGAGCAGTACTTC.

The chain is built from TRBV3-1 (or the pseudogene TRBV3-2) and TRBJ2-1; 12 nucleotides align to TRBD2. Germline lookup yields CDR1 LGHDT and CDR2 YNNKEL (reference sequence). The J segment lost 5 bases and the V segment lost 4 bases, leaving 6 bases of the junction unmatched. This CDR3 is 16 amino acids long. The CDR3 spells CASSPRLAGVHNEQFF. CDR3 sequence (DNA): TGTGCCAGCAGCCCCAGACTAGCGGGGGTCCACAATGAGCAGTTCTTC.

The rearrangement links TRBV19 to TRBJ1-2, with 8 bases fitting TRBD1. This CDR3 spans 16 amino acids. Losses at the gene ends were 2 bases for V and 5 bases for J; bases not matched to a gene: 10. The germline V gene has CDR1 LNHDA and CDR2 SQIVND (reference sequence). CDR3 protein: CASSIRRQGINYGYTF. The CDR3 DNA reads TGTGCCAGTAGTATACGCCGACAGGGGATTAATTATGGCTACACCTTC. Combining the CDR3 with reference TRBV19 and TRBJ1-2 gives the whole variable domain DGGITQSPKYLFRKEGQNVTLSCEQNLNHDAMYWYRQDPGQGLRLIYYSQIVNDFQKGDIAEGYSVSREKKESFPLTVTSAQKNPTAFYLCASSIRRQGINYGYTFGSGTRLTVV.

The rearrangement links TRBV5-1 to TRBJ1-1; tentatively, D is TRBD1 (5 bases). Germline loops: CDR1 SGHRS, CDR2 YFSETQ. Trimming shortened V by 0 bases and J by 5 bases, and 11 bases separated the two germline ends. This CDR3 has 14 amino acids. The CDR3 DNA reads as TGCGCCAGCAGCTTGGATCAGGGAGGAACTGAAGCTTTCTTT. This sequence encodes CASSLDQGGTEAFF.

CDR3 in amino acids: CASSWGDRGLNTEAFF. The CDR3 nucleotides read TGCGCCAGCAGCTGGGGGGACAGGGGGCTCAACACTGAAGCTTTCTTT. V is TRBV5-1 and J is TRBJ1-1; the match to TRBD1 covers 12 bases. This CDR3 is built from 16 residues. Germline V gene sequence: CDR1 SGHRS, CDR2 YFSETQ. The trim removed 3 bases at V and 2 bases at J, leaving 5 bases unmatched.

This sequence joins TRBV7-9 and TRBJ1-1; tentatively, D is TRBD1 (5 bases). CDR3 length equals 11 residues. CDR1 and CDR2 (germline): SEHNR, FQNEAQ (reference sequence). Trimming shortened V by 2 bases and J by 7 bases, and 5 bases separated the two germline ends. The CDR3 region is CASSLRGEAFF. The CDR3 nucleotides are TGTGCCAGCAGCTTAAGGGGTGAAGCTTTCTTT.

This clone has only one observation. V and J are TRBV27 and TRBJ1-2, with TRBD1 identical over 10 bases. Germline CDR1 and CDR2: MNHEY and SMNVEV (reference sequence). The CDR3 runs to 15 residues. V was pared by 2 bases and J by 8 bases, with 8 bases of the junction left unmatched. CDR3 bases: TGTGCCAGCAGTTTAAACGACAGGGGGCTCGAGGGCTACACCTTC. Protein product: CASSLNDRGLEGYTF.

With respect to this clone: This same CDR3 is encoded by further DNA sequences in the sample. V is TRBV2 and J is TRBJ2-5; maybe TRBD2 (5 bases). The CDR3 covers 15 residues. Per germline, CDR1 SNHLY and CDR2 FYNNEI. V was clipped by 3 bases and J by 2 bases, with 13 bases between them. For the CDR3, the DNA is TGTGCCAGCAGTGAGCGGACTGGTTCTCAAGAGACCCAGTACTTC. This sequence encodes CASSERTGSQETQYF. Variable domain in full (rest from reference TRBV2 and TRBJ2-5): EPEVTQTPSHQVTQMGQEVILRCVPISNHLYFYWYRQILGQKVEFLVSFYNNEISEKSEIFDDQFSVERPDGSNFTLKIRSTKLEDSAMYFCASSERTGSQETQYFGPGTRLLVL.

The V gene is TRBV3-1 (or the pseudogene TRBV3-2), the J gene TRBJ1-2; perhaps TRBD1 as D (5 bases). CDR1 is LGHDT and CDR2 is YNNKEL in the germline V gene (reference sequence). CDR3 size: 15 residues. The germline V and J ends were trimmed by 2 bases and 7 bases, with 17 bases remaining between them. CDR3 sequence: CASSQTGQGGIGYTF. The CDR3 nucleotides read TGTGCCAGCAGCCAAACCGGCCAGGGAGGGATTGGCTACACCTTC.

V gene TRBV4-2 combines with J gene TRBJ2-2, with 10 bases that match TRBD1. Germline-derived CDR1 and CDR2 are LGHNA and YNFKEQ. Trimming at V came to 1 base and at J to 8 bases, leaving 10 bases not matched to a gene. This CDR3 has 17 amino acids. The CDR3 region has the DNA TGTGCCAGCAGCCAAGCGCCGGGACAGGGGTTAATTGGGGAGCTGTTTTTT. Residues: CASSQAPGQGLIGELFF.

V is TRBV6-2 or TRBV6-3 and J is TRBJ1-6, with D uncertain. This CDR3 spans 13 amino acids. Germline CDR1 reads MNHEY; CDR2 reads SVGEGT. Deletions cut 5 bases from V and 5 bases from J, with 7 bases between. The CDR3 here is CASSPINNSPLHF. The CDR3 nucleotides are TGTGCCAGCAGTCCCATCAATAATTCACCCCTCCACTTT.